Sequencing of this TCR beta chain was carried out in a study of prognosis after radiotherapy for stage I lung cancer (dated by TCRdb to the early 2020s). A note on the overall study: Between April 2018 and 2019, under 20 stage I NSCLC patients were enrolled in Nanjing, China. On tumor histology, roughly 11 patients had adenocarcinoma and several had squamous cell carcinoma. Every patient was regarded as medically inoperable, because of comorbidities in 11 to 13 cases and refusal of surgery in 7 cases. No patient received concurrent therapy alongside SBRT. For each of the approximately 20 patients, one blood sample was taken before SBRT and one after, so the study sequenced around 40 samples in total. Distant metastases were developed by four of the 19 patients after SBRT, at a median of 7 months, whereas no significant progression was observed in the other 15 patients. Image-guided IMRT or VMAT was used to deliver SBRT in 3 to 5 fractions at a biologically effective dose of at least 100 Gy. The cohort included more than 10 men and five to seven women, with a median age of approximately 74 years and a range of about 53 to 84 years. The study profiled peripheral blood TCR beta repertoires from stage I NSCLC patients before and after stereotactic body radiotherapy and related them to distant failure. Patients with newly diagnosed primary stage I lung tumors numbered about 15, with roughly five others having oligometastatic NSCLC after surgical resection of the primary tumor. What the research found in general, with its limitations: The study was limited by the small cohort and short follow-up, and independent validation of the study findings is required. A decrease in unique TCR clone counts was observed after SBRT (median around 9,800 before versus several thousand after; Wilcoxon paired P=0.011). Differences by metastasis status were reportedly seen in TRBV and TRBJ usage frequencies, involving two V genes at baseline and, after SBRT, roughly nine V genes and two J genes. Post-SBRT Shannon entropy and its change from baseline were lower in patients who developed distant metastases; baseline Shannon entropy was not associated with metastases. None of the reported P values were adjusted for multiple comparisons. Tumor specificity of expanded TCR clones was not determined.

A history of other malignancies or of prior chemotherapy or radiotherapy was absent in all patients, and node-negative disease was shown on CT and PET/CT in all patients. At each of two time points, roughly 6.3 milliliters of peripheral venous blood were collected into EDTA tubes. PBMCs were isolated by Ficoll-Paque Plus density-gradient centrifugation. Samples were stored at -80°C immediately after collection until analysis. V loses 5 bases at its end and J loses 2 bases; junction bases beyond the gene matches: 8. The germline V gene (reference sequence) supplies CDR1 DFQATT and CDR2 SNEGSKA. Counted from cysteine to phenylalanine, this CDR3 has 15 amino acids. Only the CDR3 portion is preserved as DNA: 45 bases, with reading frame beginning at the first base. Two rounds of multiplex PCR were used to amplify the TCR beta CDR3 region from genomic DNA. The first PCR round used primers specific to each TRBV and TRBJ gene, and the primer sequences were filed in Chinese patent CN105087789A. The second PCR round used universal primers. The Roche High Pure PCR Template Preparation Kit was used to extract genomic DNA from frozen PBMCs. The libraries underwent paired-end sequencing with 151 bp reads on an Illumina HiSeq 3000. The paper's processing steps were these. CutAdapt was used to remove raw reads lacking the multiplex PCR primer sequences. High-quality paired reads were merged into contigs with PEAR. TRB V, D and J gene segments were assigned to each contig with MiXCR by alignment to reference sequences. CDR3 sequences were clustered by base quality and sequence similarity to remove sequencing errors. Shannon entropy, normalized by the natural log of the productive TCR sequence number, served as the measure of diversity. To get clonality, Shannon entropy was divided by the natural log of the number of unique clonotypes, and that result was subtracted from one. The Youden index of ROC curves was used to select progression-free survival cut-offs for repertoire metrics, and analyses were performed in R 3.5.3. Using fastp at Q25 and MiXCR, TCRdb reprocessed the public reads and kept productive beta chains. Every entry covers one CDR3 protein and lists the most common genes and DNA from its rows. TCRdb assigned the V and J calls; the authors' analysis was not used. In all, the sample holds more than 25,000 distinct CDR3 sequences, and about 33% of those were seen once. Together, the top ten hold roughly 34% of the sample.

In this sample, this clonotype turned up many times. This receptor's antigen is unknown. The input lacks base qualities; no much larger clone sits a single base away. The specimen was PBMCs, collected before or after stereotactic body radiation therapy (not recorded which). The sequence was obtained from a donor at least 50 years old with non-small cell lung cancer. The chain joins TRBV20-1 to TRBJ2-3; the central 9 bases match TRBD2. The DNA sequence reads TGCAGTGCTGGCCAGCTAGCGGGGTTCACAGATACGCAGTATTTT. The translation is CSAGQLAGFTDTQYF.